These T cell receptor beta chains were read from a single sample in a study of CD8+ T cells in alopecia areata. Measured with immunoSEQ multiplex PCR; TCRdb has only the in-frame clones, and not every one. The table lists a few hundred thousand clones, about three fifths of them singletons, with 0.75% to 0.95% in the top ten. The material was CD4+ T cells sorted from blood, obtained at roughly week 52, from a patient treated with tofacitinib. These receptors were obtained from a human donor with alopecia areata. CDR3s include the opening cysteine and the closing phenylalanine or tryptophan. A D gene is named only where the DNA matches it firmly. Rows give clone size only sometimes, using once, few, many, or a class for an expanded clone.

len,v_gene,j_gene,d_gene,abundance,CDR3aa,CDR3nt
14,TRBV30,TRBJ2-5,-,-,CAWVPLPSRGTQYF,TGTGCCTGGGTTCCACTTCCGAGTCGAGGGACCCAGTACTTC
13,TRBV7-2,TRBJ2-3,-,many,CASSLQVTDTQYF,TGTGCCAGCAGCTTACAGGTCACAGATACGCAGTATTTT
12,TRBV6-1,TRBJ1-1,-,few,CASSIALSEAFF,TGTGCCAGCAGTATAGCCCTCAGTGAAGCTTTCTTT
14,TRBV5-4,TRBJ1-6,-,once,CASSLNRADSPLHF,TGTGCCAGCAGCCTGAATAGGGCCGATTCACCCCTCCACTTT
14,TRBV5-1,TRBJ2-1,-,-,CASRRGGELNEQFF,TGCGCCAGCCGAAGAGGGGGAGAACTCAATGAGCAGTTCTTC
14,TRBV14,TRBJ2-5,-,-,CASSQDLGQETQYF,TGTGCCAGCAGCCAAGACTTGGGACAAGAGACCCAGTACTTC
16,TRBV9,TRBJ2-3,-,-,CASSVEAGASTDTQYF,TGTGCCAGCAGCGTAGAGGCGGGGGCTAGCACAGATACGCAGTATTTT
14,TRBV10-3,TRBJ2-7,-,once,CAISESGQSYEQYF,TGTGCCATCAGTGAGTCGGGGCAGAGCTACGAGCAGTACTTC
15,TRBV7-3,TRBJ2-1,TRBD1,few,CASSTTGAPFGEQFF,TGTGCCAGCAGCACCACAGGGGCCCCGTTTGGTGAGCAGTTCTTC
14,TRBV6-5,TRBJ2-3,-,-,CASSYLRGTDTQYF,TGTGCCAGCAGTTACCTTCGGGGCACAGATACGCAGTATTTT
15,TRBV6-5,TRBJ2-5,TRBD2,-,CASSPPGLAMETQYF,TGTGCCAGCAGTCCCCCGGGACTAGCTATGGAGACCCAGTACTTC
14,TRBV29-1,TRBJ2-5,-,-,CSVQADINQETQYF,TGCAGCGTTCAGGCGGACATAAACCAAGAGACCCAGTACTTC
12,TRBV7-9,TRBJ2-7,-,-,CASSFGSYEQYF,TGTGCCAGCAGCTTCGGGTCCTACGAGCAGTACTTC
16,TRBV10-3,TRBJ2-5,-,-,CAISETGRIFQETQYF,TGTGCCATCAGTGAGACAGGCCGGATCTTCCAAGAGACCCAGTACTTC
17,TRBV30,TRBJ2-2,TRBD2,once,CACLLTSGGSYTGELFF,TGTGCCTGCCTCCTGACTAGCGGGGGGTCGTACACCGGGGAGCTGTTTTTT
13,TRBV29-1,TRBJ2-7,-,-,CSVEEGVLREQYF,TGCAGCGTTGAAGAGGGGGTCCTAAGGGAGCAGTACTTC
14,TRBV6-5,TRBJ1-5,TRBD1,-,CASSSGTVHQPQHF,TGTGCCAGCAGTTCCGGGACAGTTCATCAGCCCCAGCATTTT
19,TRBV11-2,TRBJ2-6,TRBD1,-,CASSSRGTGLLSGANVLTF,TGTGCCAGCAGCTCTAGAGGGACAGGGTTATTGTCTGGGGCCAACGTCCTGACTTTC
15,TRBV30,TRBJ1-5,-,once,CAWSTSGRRNQPQHF,TGTGCCTGGAGTACTTCGGGGCGTCGCAATCAGCCCCAGCATTTT
11,TRBV2,TRBJ2-3,-,-,CAGSSTDTQYF,TGTGCCGGTTCTAGCACAGATACGCAGTATTTT
13,TRBV30,TRBJ1-1,-,-,CAWSEQVNTEAFF,TGTGCCTGGAGTGAACAAGTGAACACTGAAGCTTTCTTT
15,TRBV6-5,TRBJ2-7,-,-,CASSYTGAAGEEQYF,TGTGCCAGCAGTTACACAGGGGCAGCGGGGGAAGAGCAGTACTTC
16,TRBV11-2,TRBJ2-1,TRBD2,-,CASTPFRSGGGWEQFF,TGTGCCAGCACCCCCTTCAGGTCGGGGGGGGGCTGGGAGCAGTTCTTC
14,TRBV30,TRBJ2-4,-,-,CAWSVRLEKNIQYF,TGTGCCTGGAGTGTACGACTAGAAAAAAACATTCAGTACTTC
15,TRBV5-1,TRBJ2-1,-,-,CASSLSGFTYNEQFF,TGCGCCAGCAGCTTGAGCGGGTTTACCTACAATGAGCAGTTCTTC
14,TRBV5-1,TRBJ2-5,-,-,CASSLGEQGETQYF,TGCGCCAGCAGCTTGGGAGAACAGGGAGAGACCCAGTACTTC
15,TRBV9,TRBJ1-1,-,once,CASSVLGPGGTEAFF,TGTGCCAGCAGCGTCCTCGGGCCCGGAGGCACTGAAGCTTTCTTT
15,TRBV7-2,TRBJ2-1,-,-,CASSTGPVLVNEQFF,TGTGCCAGCAGTACGGGACCAGTTCTCGTCAATGAGCAGTTCTTC
19,TRBV10-3,TRBJ2-1,TRBD2,-,CAIRQTGTSGGAPYNEQFF,TGTGCCATCAGACAAACCGGGACTAGCGGGGGGGCTCCCTACAATGAGCAGTTCTTC
14,TRBV5-1,TRBJ2-5,-,-,CASSLSGGGETQYF,TGCGCCAGCAGCTTATCAGGGGGAGGTGAGACCCAGTACTTC
12,TRBV30,TRBJ2-7,TRBD2,few,CAWSAGGYEQYF,TGTGCCTGGAGTGCGGGGGGGTACGAGCAGTACTTC
15,TRBV7-6,TRBJ1-4,TRBD1,few,CASSEGQGVPQKLFF,TGTGCCAGCAGCGAAGGACAGGGAGTTCCCCAAAAACTGTTTTTT
13,TRBV30,TRBJ2-6,-,-,CACTSGGANVLTF,TGTGCCTGCACTTCCGGCGGGGCCAACGTCCTGACTTTC
14,TRBV30,TRBJ1-6,-,once,CAWSVAGNNSPLHF,TGTGCCTGGAGTGTAGCAGGAAACAATTCACCCCTCCACTTT
13,TRBV5-1,TRBJ1-6,TRBD1,once,CASWDSPDSPLHF,TGCGCCAGTTGGGACAGTCCCGATTCACCCCTCCACTTT
14,TRBV27,TRBJ2-1,TRBD2,few,CASGQRGGKDEQFF,TGTGCCAGCGGGCAGCGGGGGGGGAAGGATGAGCAGTTCTTC
16,TRBV13,TRBJ1-6,-,once,CASSFFPGSGNSPLHF,TGTGCCAGCAGCTTTTTCCCAGGGTCGGGGAATTCACCCCTCCACTTT